The 21 T cell receptor beta chains listed next were all sequenced from one sample in a study of blood T cell repertoires in COVID-19. Generated by immunoSEQ multiplex PCR, the TCRdb table keeps only in-frame clones and is missing some. The table shows some 140,000 clones, with about 83% occurring only once. Specimen: peripheral blood. The origin of the receptors is a woman in her sixties with COVID-19, enrolled during active disease.

This chain links TRBV10-1 with TRBJ1-5; D gene unclear. From germline, CDR1 is WNHNN and CDR2 SYGVQD (reference sequence). The CDR3 has 14 amino acids. Deletions cut 2 bases from V and 5 bases from J, with 10 bases between. The CDR3 DNA sequence: TGCGCCAGCAGTGAGGGAGGGAGTCATCAGCCCCAGCATTTT. As protein: CASSEGGSHQPQHF.

This sequence joins TRBV11-2 and TRBJ1-1; 8 bases are shared with TRBD1. The trim removed 5 bases at V and 4 bases at J, leaving 6 bases unmatched. This CDR3 spans 14 amino acids. Germline values: CDR1 SGHAT, CDR2 FQNNGV. Written as DNA, the CDR3 is TGTGCCAGCAGCGGGAGGACAGGGCTCACTGAAGCTTTCTTT. Translating gives CASSGRTGLTEAFF.

The rearrangement links TRBV2 to TRBJ1-1; TRBD1 aligns across 9 bases. Germline CDR1 and CDR2: SNHLY and FYNNEI. There are 15 residues in the CDR3. The trim removed 2 bases at V and 4 bases at J, leaving 5 bases unmatched. This CDR3 is CASSESGQGITEAFF. The CDR3 DNA reads TGTGCCAGCAGTGAAAGCGGACAGGGGATCACTGAAGCTTTCTTT.

The genes are TRBV4-1 and TRBJ2-7, with a tentative D call TRBD1 (6 bases). Per the germline V gene, CDR1 is MGHRA and CDR2 is YSYEKL. With 1 base removed from V and 3 bases from J, the gap between germline ends came to 13 bases. The CDR3 sequence is 15 residues long. CDR3: CASSQVYGQSYEQYF. In nucleotides, the CDR3 is TGCGCCAGCAGCCAAGTGTATGGACAGAGCTACGAGCAGTACTTC.

This sequence joins TRBV6-5 and TRBJ1-1, with a possible D match to TRBD1 (6 bases). This CDR3 contains 13 residues. Germline V CDR1 and CDR2: MNHEY, SVGAGI. The germline V and J ends were trimmed by 6 bases and 5 bases, with 13 bases remaining between them. The CDR3 reads CASSFDRWTEAFF. CDR3 bases: TGTGCCAGCAGCTTCGACAGGTGGACTGAAGCTTTCTTT.

The rearrangement joins TRBV6-5 to TRBJ2-2; 7 nucleotides agree with TRBD2. The length of the CDR3 is 15 residues. Germline V gene sequence: CDR1 MNHEY, CDR2 SVGAGI. The trim removed 5 bases at V and 0 bases at J, leaving 3 bases unmatched. The CDR3 is CASSNGGANTGELFF. DNA for the CDR3: TGTGCCAGCAGTAATGGGGGGGCGAACACCGGGGAGCTGTTTTTT.

As DNA, the CDR3 is TGTGCCAGCAGCAGACAAGGATCCGGATTAATTAACTATGGCTACACCTTC. This gives the protein CASSRQGSGLINYGYTF. V gene TRBV5-4 combines with J gene TRBJ1-2; D unclear. Trimming cost V 4 bases and J 1 base, with 20 bases left between them. Germline CDR1 SGHNT, CDR2 YYREEE (reference sequence). This CDR3 has 17 residues. The whole variable domain, filled in from reference TRBV5-4 and TRBJ1-2, reads ETGVTQSPTHLIKTRGQQVTLRCSSQSGHNTVSWYQQALGQGPQFIFQYYREEENGRGNFPPRFSGLQFPNYSSELNVNALELDDSALYLCASSRQGSGLINYGYTFGSGTRLTVV.

V usage is TRBV5-1 and J usage is TRBJ1-1, with 10 bases that match TRBD1. V shed 1 base and J 4 bases; nucleotides not matched to a gene: 4. The CDR3 totals 15 residues. Looked up from germline, CDR1 is SGHRS and CDR2 is YFSETQ. The CDR3 DNA sequence: TGCGCCAGCAGCTTGCCCGGACAGGGGGGCACTGAAGCTTTCTTT. It yields the protein CASSLPGQGGTEAFF.

V usage is TRBV13 and J usage is TRBJ2-2; 10 bases agree with TRBD2. Looked up from germline, CDR1 is PRHDT and CDR2 is FYEKMQ (reference sequence). V shed 4 bases, J shed 4 bases, and the junction held 6 bases outside the gene matches. The CDR3 loop spans 16 amino acids. The CDR3 DNA reads as TGTGCCAGCAGCTATAGCGGGAGGCCCCTCACCGGGGAGCTGTTTTTT. Encoded protein: CASSYSGRPLTGELFF.

The V gene is TRBV2, the J gene TRBJ2-7; TRBD1 matches at 11 bases. This CDR3 contains 14 residues. Unmatched junction bases numbered 5, after V lost 6 bases and J lost 4 bases. The V gene's germline CDR1 is SNHLY and CDR2 FYNNEI. CDR3 amino acids: CASRGTGGGYEQYV. Here the CDR3 DNA reads TGTGCCAGCAGGGGGACAGGGGGTGGGTACGAGCAGTACGTC.

This clone appeared a single time. The chain uses TRBV12-3 or TRBV12-4 and TRBJ1-2; D uncertain. The CDR3 sequence is 13 residues long. Trimming stripped 6 bases from V and 5 bases from J, with 13 bases between. CDR3 coding DNA: TGTGCCAGCAGCCCGGAGGAAGGATATGGCTACACCTTC. Amino acids: CASSPEEGYGYTF.

This rearrangement joins TRBV6-5 to TRBJ1-4; the match to TRBD1 covers 9 bases. Germline CDR1 MNHEY, CDR2 SVGAGI. Trimming removed 4 bases from V and 8 bases from J; junction bases left unmatched: 5. The length of the CDR3 is 14 residues. Here the CDR3 reads CASSWDRVAEKLFF. The CDR3, as DNA: TGTGCCAGCAGTTGGGACAGGGTGGCCGAAAAACTGTTTTTT.

V and J are TRBV6-4 and TRBJ2-2; TRBD2 agrees at 8 bases. The V segment lost 8 bases and the J segment 7 bases; nucleotides outside the gene matches: 9. The CDR3 consists of 14 residues. The germline CDR1 and CDR2 sequences are MRHNA and SNTAGT. The CDR3 loop is CASRPGLGIGELFF. The CDR3 region has the DNA TGTGCCAGCCGACCGGGACTAGGAATCGGGGAGCTGTTTTTT.

The V gene is TRBV6-1, the J gene TRBJ1-2; possible D gene TRBD1, 5 bases. The V gene lost 4 bases and the J gene lost 12 bases, with 18 bases spanning the gap. The CDR3 extends over 13 amino acids. CDR1 MNHNS and CDR2 SASEGT come from the germline V gene. The CDR3 is CASSGASTKGDTF. The CDR3, as DNA: TGTGCCAGCAGTGGAGCTTCGACAAAAGGGGACACCTTC.

The V gene is TRBV19, the J gene TRBJ1-2; TRBD1 might be the D (6 bases). The V gene lost 2 bases and the J gene lost 4 bases, with 14 bases spanning the gap. The length of the CDR3 is 15 residues. Looked up from germline, CDR1 is LNHDA and CDR2 is SQIVND (reference sequence). This CDR3 is CASSIRQGLGYGYTF. The CDR3 nucleotides read TGTGCCAGTAGTATAAGGCAGGGGTTGGGCTATGGCTACACCTTC.

This chain links TRBV27 with TRBJ1-2; possible D gene TRBD1, 6 bases. CDR1 and CDR2 (germline): MNHEY, SMNVEV (reference sequence). V lost 6 bases to trimming and J lost 3 bases, with 11 bases between them. This CDR3 contains 13 residues. For the CDR3, the DNA is TGTGCCAGCAGAACTAGGGGGTACTATGGCTACACCTTC. It codes for CASRTRGYYGYTF.

The gene calls are TRBV30 and TRBJ1-5; maybe TRBD1 (6 bases). CDR3 length: 15 amino acids. Trimming shortened V by 0 bases and J by 6 bases, and 15 bases separated the two germline ends. The germline gives CDR1 GTSNPN, CDR2 SVGIG (reference sequence). CDR3 sequence (DNA): TGTGCCTGGAGTGTTGGCAGGGGAAGTGGTCAGCCCCAGCATTTT. Protein sequence: CAWSVGRGSGQPQHF.

The chain has TRBV5-4 and TRBJ1-1; 7 bases align to TRBD1. Unmatched junction bases numbered 14, after V lost 0 bases and J lost 6 bases. CDR3 length: 17 amino acids. Looked up from germline, CDR1 is SGHNT and CDR2 is YYREEE (reference sequence). CDR3 bases: TGTGCCAGCAGCTTGGGCCCGGGGGCAGGGGGAAGATCTGAAGCTTTCTTT. It specifies CASSLGPGAGGRSEAFF.

V gene TRBV27 combines with J gene TRBJ1-2; D possibly corresponds to TRBD1 (6 bases). This CDR3 region has 14 residues. V was cut by 5 bases and J by 3 bases, with 13 bases left in between. Germline CDR1 is MNHEY and CDR2 is SMNVEV (reference sequence). CDR3 DNA: TGTGCCAGCAGTCCCGCGGGGGCGGACTATGGCTACACCTTC. It yields the protein CASSPAGADYGYTF.

The chain uses TRBV29-1 and TRBJ1-1; 7 bases agree with TRBD1. The CDR3 runs to 11 residues. The ends lost 6 bases at V and 11 bases at J; junction bases unmatched: 9. The germline CDR1 and CDR2 sequences are SQVTM and ANQGSEA. CDR3 residues: CSVDRARIAFF. The CDR3 DNA reads TGCAGCGTCGACAGGGCCCGGATCGCTTTCTTT.

This clone was recorded many times. The same CDR3 can be traced to other DNA sequences in this sample. This chain links TRBV18 with TRBJ2-7; D unclear. This CDR3 region has 13 residues. Germline CDR1 reads KGHSH; CDR2 reads LQKENI. Trimming removed 0 bases from V and 0 bases from J, with 3 bases in between. The CDR3: CASSPPGSYEQYF. The CDR3 DNA sequence: TGTGCCAGCTCACCACCCGGCTCCTACGAGCAGTACTTC.